The clone carrying this T cell receptor beta chain showed up just a few times. The source of the sample is a study of patients and donors after allogeneic stem cell transplantation. MiXCR, applied by TCRdb to the RT-PCR reads, yields one record per CDR3 protein. The sample carries about a million distinct CDR3 sequences, roughly 18% recorded once. CDR3 length: 16 residues. Per the germline V gene, CDR1 is SGHVS and CDR2 is FQNEAQ. The V and J ends lost 3 bases and 9 bases respectively, with 21 bases between them. Sequenced: blood, either unsorted or a sorted T cell fraction (not recorded which). This sequence originates from a human donor who was either an allogeneic HSCT recipient or a stem cell or donor lymphocyte infusion donor (not recorded which). It is not recorded whose cells these are; they may come from a transplant donor. The chain joins TRBV7-8 to TRBJ2-1; D ambiguous. Written as DNA, the CDR3 is TGTGCCAGCAGCTTTCCCCCCTTTGGCCCCCCTGGTGAGCAGTTCTTC. As protein: CASSFPPFGPPGEQFF.